What follows is one T cell receptor beta chain and its context. What it recognizes is unknown. These data originate in a study of shared clonotypes between healthy human individuals. Trimming pared 5 bases from V and 1 base from J, leaving 8 bases between. This CDR3 is 12 amino acids long. Germline CDR1 and CDR2: SQVTM and ANQGSEA. CD8 cells regarded as naive lacked CD45RO, were positively chosen for CCR7, and omitted terminally differentiated effector memory CD45RA+ cells. The healthy adult donors were HIV-negative and reported no recent acute infections or vaccinations. Generated by immunoSEQ multiplex PCR, the TCRdb table keeps only in-frame clones and is missing some. The sample records about 800,000 clones, approximately 97% being singletons. The study's findings and limits: A few donors had 4% to 5% of their naive CD4 clonotypes in common.

The V gene is TRBV29-1, the J gene TRBJ1-1; no clear D gene. The TCR originated in a man aged 25-45 years in good health. Sequencing was done on a sample of naive CD8+ T cells sorted from blood. The CDR3 loop reads CSVSTENTEAFF. The DNA of the CDR3 is TGCAGCGTTTCCACAGAGAACACTGAAGCTTTCTTT.